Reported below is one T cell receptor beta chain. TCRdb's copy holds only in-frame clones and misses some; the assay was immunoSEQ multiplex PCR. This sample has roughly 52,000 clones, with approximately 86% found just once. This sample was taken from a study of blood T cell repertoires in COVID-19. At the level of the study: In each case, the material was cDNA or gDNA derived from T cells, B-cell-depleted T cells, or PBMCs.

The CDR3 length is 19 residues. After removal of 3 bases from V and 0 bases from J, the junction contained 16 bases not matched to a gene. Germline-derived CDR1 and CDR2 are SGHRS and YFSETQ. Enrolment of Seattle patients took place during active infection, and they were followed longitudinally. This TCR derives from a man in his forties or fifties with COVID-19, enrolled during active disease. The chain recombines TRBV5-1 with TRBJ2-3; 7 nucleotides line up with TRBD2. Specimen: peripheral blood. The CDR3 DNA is TGCGCCAGCAGCTCCGGCCTGGTCGGCGGGAGATCTAGCACAGATACGCAGTATTTT. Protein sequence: CASSSGLVGGRSSTDTQYF.